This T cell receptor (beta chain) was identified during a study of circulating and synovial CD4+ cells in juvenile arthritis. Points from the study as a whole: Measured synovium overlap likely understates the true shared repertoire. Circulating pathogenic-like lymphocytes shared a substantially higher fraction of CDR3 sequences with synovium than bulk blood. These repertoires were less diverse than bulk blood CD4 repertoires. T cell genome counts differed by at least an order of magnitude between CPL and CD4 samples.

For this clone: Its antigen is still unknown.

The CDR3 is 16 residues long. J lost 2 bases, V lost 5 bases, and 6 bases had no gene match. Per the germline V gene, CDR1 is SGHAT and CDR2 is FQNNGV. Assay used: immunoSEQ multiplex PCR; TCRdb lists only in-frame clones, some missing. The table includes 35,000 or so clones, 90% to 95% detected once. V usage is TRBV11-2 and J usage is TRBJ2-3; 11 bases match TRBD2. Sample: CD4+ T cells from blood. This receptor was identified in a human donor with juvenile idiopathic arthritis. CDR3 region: CASSTGTSGYTDTQYF. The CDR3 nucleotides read TGTGCCAGCAGCACCGGGACTAGCGGATACACAGATACGCAGTATTTT. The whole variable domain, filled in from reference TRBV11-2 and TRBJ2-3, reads EAGVAQSPRYKIIEKRQSVAFWCNPISGHATLYWYQQILGQGPKLLIQFQNNGVVDDSQLPKDRFSAERLKGVDSTLKIQPAKLEDSAVYLCASSTGTSGYTDTQYFGPGTRLTVL.